This TCR beta chain is from a study of cytomegalovirus exposure and HLA in healthy donors. Study-level results: Most sequenced TCRs were rare (though some public TCRs occurred in many donors).

The CDR3 runs to 15 residues. The germline V gene encodes CDR1 SEHNR and CDR2 FQNEAQ (reference sequence). The V end lost 2 bases, the J end lost 4 bases, and 11 bases lay between the germline ends. Sequencing used immunoSEQ multiplex PCR; TCRdb keeps in-frame clones, though not all of them. The table has about 150,000 clones, roughly nine tenths seen once. A word on this clone: The antigen is unknown.

Input material: PBMCs. The source is a woman between 18 and 29 years old in good health and CMV-seropositive. The chain couples TRBV7-9 to TRBJ2-2; perhaps TRBD1 as D (6 bases). The CDR3: CASSLRQASTGELFF. The DNA for the CDR3 is TGTGCCAGCAGCTTAAGACAGGCGAGCACCGGGGAGCTGTTTTTT. Using reference TRBV7-9 and TRBJ2-2 for the parts outside the CDR3, the full variable domain is DTGVSQNPRHKITKRGQNVTFRCDPISEHNRLYWYRQTLGQGPEFLTYFQNEAQLEKSRLLSDRFSAERPKGSFSTLEIQRTEQGDSAMYLCASSLRQASTGELFFGEGSRLTVL.